This entry lists 13 T cell receptor beta chains sequenced from one sample in a study of blood T cell repertoires in COVID-19. The data were produced by immunoSEQ multiplex PCR, yet TCRdb's version contains in-frame clones alone and is incomplete. The sample has roughly 400,000 clones, 80% to 90% seen once. The sequenced material came from PBMCs or T cells enriched from blood (not recorded which). The receptors originated from a man aged 30-40 years who had recovered from COVID-19.

This clone was seen more than once but under ten times. The chain couples TRBV6-1 to TRBJ1-5; 8 bases fit TRBD1. Losses at the gene ends were 1 base for V and 7 bases for J; bases not matched to a gene: 9. Germline V gene data show CDR1 as MNHNS and CDR2 as SASEGT. This CDR3 comprises 16 residues. The CDR3 sequence is CASSEEGQGILQPQHF. The DNA for the CDR3 is TGTGCCAGCAGTGAAGAAGGACAGGGAATCTTGCAGCCCCAGCATTTT.

The chain carries TRBV5-1 and TRBJ2-5, with 9 bases aligning to TRBD1. The CDR3 totals 14 residues. J lost 3 bases, V lost 4 bases, and 4 bases had no gene match. Looked up from germline, CDR1 is SGHRS and CDR2 is YFSETQ. CDR3 bases: TGCGCCAGCAGCCTAGGGACAGGGAAAGAGACCCAGTACTTC. As protein: CASSLGTGKETQYF.

V usage is TRBV11-2 and J usage is TRBJ2-5; 11 nucleotides line up with TRBD2. This CDR3 is built from 15 residues. With V trimmed by 3 bases and J by 5 bases, 5 bases remained unmatched. CDR1 is SGHAT and CDR2 is FQNNGV in the germline V gene. The CDR3: CASSLGTSGFETQYF. The CDR3 DNA sequence: TGTGCCAGCAGCTTGGGGACTAGCGGTTTTGAGACCCAGTACTTC.

The chain employs TRBV2 and TRBJ1-2; weak D call: TRBD1 (5 bases). V was trimmed by 6 bases and J by 4 bases, leaving 15 bases between them. The germline CDR1 and CDR2 sequences are SNHLY and FYNNEI. The CDR3 length is 14 residues. The CDR3 nucleotides read TGTGCCAGCAGGAGACAGATTCGGATCTATGGCTACACCTTC. Translated: CASRRQIRIYGYTF.

The rearrangement uses TRBV18 and TRBJ1-3; D call uncertain. Germline V gene data show CDR1 as KGHSH and CDR2 as LQKENI. Trimming cost V 2 bases and J 0 bases, with 17 bases left between them. The CDR3 runs 18 residues. In nucleotides, the CDR3 is TGTGCCAGCTCACCATATAGTGATGTCGGGAGCTCTGGAAACACCATATATTTT. Encoded protein: CASSPYSDVGSSGNTIYF.

The chain uses TRBV28 and TRBJ2-6, with D perhaps matching TRBD2 (8 bases). Germline CDR1 MDHEN, CDR2 SYDVKM. There are 24 residues in the CDR3. Between the trimmed V and J ends, which lost 2 bases and 2 bases, there was a span of 34 bases. CDR3 region: CASSLETGQIAGKGSATGANVLTF. Here the CDR3 DNA reads TGTGCCAGCAGTTTAGAGACGGGACAGATAGCGGGAAAGGGATCCGCTACTGGGGCCAACGTCCTGACTTTC.

This clone was seen just once. V and J are TRBV7-9 and TRBJ2-3; 7 bases are a match to TRBD2. The CDR3 totals 15 residues. Germline loops: CDR1 SEHNR, CDR2 FQNEAQ (reference sequence). V lost 6 bases, J lost 6 bases, and 12 bases stayed unmatched. The CDR3: CASRPWTSRADTQYF. The CDR3 DNA reads as TGTGCCAGCAGGCCTTGGACTAGTCGCGCGGATACGCAGTATTTT.

This sequence joins TRBV30 and TRBJ1-4; D is possibly TRBD1 (6 bases). The CDR3 contains 15 residues. The V end was cut by 3 bases, the J end by 4 bases, with 15 bases between. CDR1 is GTSNPN, CDR2 SVGIG, per germline (reference sequence). The CDR3 sequence is CAWRKTGDYNEKLFF. CDR3 nucleotide sequence: TGTGCCTGGAGGAAGACAGGCGATTATAATGAAAAACTGTTTTTT.

This rearrangement joins TRBV2 to TRBJ2-3, with TRBD1 as a possible D gene (6 bases). With 7 bases removed from V and 1 base from J, the gap between germline ends came to 12 bases. The CDR3 runs 14 residues. Germline loops: CDR1 SNHLY, CDR2 FYNNEI. The DNA of the CDR3 is TGTGCCAGCAATCCAGGGGCGCGCACAGATACGCAGTATTTT. Amino acid sequence: CASNPGARTDTQYF.

J is TRBJ2-7 and V is TRBV7-2; 9 nucleotides align to TRBD2. The J segment lost 7 bases and the V segment lost 2 bases, leaving 6 bases of the junction unmatched. This CDR3 is built from 14 residues. CDR1 and CDR2 (germline): SGHTA, FQGNSA. CDR3 coding DNA: TGTGCCAGCAGCTTAAGAGCGGGAGGTAGTGAGCAGTACTTC. Its translation is CASSLRAGGSEQYF.

The chain combines TRBV5-1 with TRBJ2-5, with D perhaps matching TRBD2 (5 bases). The CDR3 is 16 amino acids. The V gene lost 0 bases and the J gene lost 4 bases, with 16 bases spanning the gap. CDR1 SGHRS and CDR2 YFSETQ come from the germline V gene. The CDR3 loop reads CASSLAASRWGETQYF. In DNA form, the CDR3 reads TGCGCCAGCAGCTTGGCCGCTAGCAGGTGGGGAGAGACCCAGTACTTC.

This chain links TRBV6-5 with TRBJ2-7, with TRBD1 matching over 8 bases. Germline lookup yields CDR1 MNHEY and CDR2 SVGAGI. The CDR3 spans 14 residues. The junction had 7 bases not matched to a gene; V was cut back by 6 bases and J by 3 bases. The CDR3 sequence is CASSYDRGNYEQYF. The CDR3 region has the DNA TGTGCCAGCAGCTACGACAGGGGAAACTACGAGCAGTACTTC.

The rearrangement uses TRBV19 and TRBJ2-1; 7 bases map to TRBD2. Germline CDR1 LNHDA, CDR2 SQIVND (reference sequence). This CDR3 comprises 14 residues. V shed 6 bases and J 6 bases; nucleotides not matched to a gene: 8. CDR3: CASSAGETVNEQFF. CDR3 coding DNA: TGTGCCAGTAGCGCGGGGGAAACAGTCAATGAGCAGTTCTTC.